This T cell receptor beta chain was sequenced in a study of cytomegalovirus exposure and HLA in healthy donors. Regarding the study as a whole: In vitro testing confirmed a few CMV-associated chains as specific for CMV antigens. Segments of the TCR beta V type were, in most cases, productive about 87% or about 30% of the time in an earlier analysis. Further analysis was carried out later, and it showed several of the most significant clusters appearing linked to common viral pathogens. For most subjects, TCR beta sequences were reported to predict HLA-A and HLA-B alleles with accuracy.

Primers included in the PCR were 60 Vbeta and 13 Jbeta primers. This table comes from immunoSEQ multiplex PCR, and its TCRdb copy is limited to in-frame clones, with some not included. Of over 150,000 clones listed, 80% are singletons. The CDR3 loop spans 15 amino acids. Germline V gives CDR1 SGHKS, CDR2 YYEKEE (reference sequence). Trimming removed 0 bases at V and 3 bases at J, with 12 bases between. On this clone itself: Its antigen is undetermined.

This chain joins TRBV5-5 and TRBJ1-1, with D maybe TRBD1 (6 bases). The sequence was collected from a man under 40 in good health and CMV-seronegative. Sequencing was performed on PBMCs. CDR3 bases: TGTGCCAGCAGCTTGGGGCAGGGGCTGGACACTGAAGCTTTCTTT. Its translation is CASSLGQGLDTEAFF.